The rows below give T cell receptor beta chains drawn from one sample of a study of T-cell memory formation after mild COVID-19. A single record per CDR3 protein comes from TCRdb applying MiXCR to the 5' RACE reads. The sample includes some 200,000 distinct CDR3 sequences, 9.5% to 10% of them seen just once. Material for sequencing was PBMCs or a T cell subset sorted from them (not recorded which). These receptors were collected from a man between 18 and 29 years old who had mild COVID-19 (a few samples of this study predate the infection). Cell type and time point are not known. Each CDR3 is given with its conserved first and last residue. A D gene is named only where the DNA matches it firmly. Clone sizes are given selectively: once, few, many, or a class where the clone is expanded.

clone size	CDR3 length	V gene	D gene	J gene	CDR3 DNA	CDR3 protein
.	17	TRBV4-3	.	TRBJ1-3	TGCGCCAGCAGCCAAGGTCTCACAGCCAACTCTGGAAACACCATATATTTT	CASSQGLTANSGNTIYF
few	15	TRBV5-5	TRBD2	TRBJ2-5	TGTGCCAGCACCCCGGGAGGGCAGGGGAGGGAGACCCAGTACTTC	CASTPGGQGRETQYF
.	15	TRBV20-1	TRBD2	TRBJ2-1	TGCAGTGCTAGGGGGGACTATGGCGGGGTCCCTGAGCAGTTCTTC	CSARGDYGGVPEQFF
.	13	TRBV27	.	TRBJ2-5	TGTGCCAGCGGCTTGCGGGGGCGGGAGACCCAGTACTTC	CASGLRGRETQYF
few	16	TRBV5-1	.	TRBJ2-4	TGCGCCAGCAGCTTGGAAGCGGATCTAGCCAAAAACATTCAGTACTTC	CASSLEADLAKNIQYF
.	14	TRBV5-1	.	TRBJ2-3	TGCGCCAGCAGCCGTGTCGGGCCTACAGATACGCAGTATTTT	CASSRVGPTDTQYF
.	16	TRBV19	.	TRBJ1-2	TGTGCCAGTAGTATCGTTTCAGCAAATGGCGGCTATGGCTACACCTTC	CASSIVSANGGYGYTF
few	13	TRBV7-6	.	TRBJ2-7	TGTGCCAGCAGCTTAGCGAGTCCCTACGAGCAGTACTTC	CASSLASPYEQYF
many	15	TRBV5-1	TRBD1	TRBJ2-7	TGCGCCAGCAGCTTGGTAGGACAGGGGGCCTACGAGCAGTACTTC	CASSLVGQGAYEQYF
few	15	TRBV20-1	.	TRBJ2-1	TGCAGTGCCCGAAGCGACCTTAGCTCCTACAATGAGCAGTTCTTC	CSARSDLSSYNEQFF
few	15	TRBV29-1	.	TRBJ2-3	TGCAGCACACCCTCGGGGGCTCTCAGCACAGATACGCAGTATTTT	CSTPSGALSTDTQYF
.	14	TRBV11-2	.	TRBJ1-5	TGTGCCAGCAGCCCCGGGGTCATGAATCAGCCCCAGCATTTT	CASSPGVMNQPQHF
few	16	TRBV5-1	TRBD1	TRBJ2-2	TGCGCCAGCAGCCCCCGGACAGGGAATGACGCCGGGGAGCTGTTTTTT	CASSPRTGNDAGELFF
few	14	TRBV28	.	TRBJ2-5	TGTGCCAGCAGCTCTCGTTTGGGCGAAGAGACCCAGTACTTC	CASSSRLGEETQYF
.	15	TRBV20-1	.	TRBJ1-6	TGCAGTGCTAGTGACAGGCGCAAAGGAAATTCACCCCTCCACTTT	CSASDRRKGNSPLHF
many	15	TRBV20-1	.	TRBJ2-3	TGCAGTGCTAGAACCCGTGCCACTTCCTTAAATACGCAGTATTTT	CSARTRATSLNTQYF
.	12	TRBV7-2	.	TRBJ1-3	TGTGCCAGCAGCTTAAACAAAAACACCATATATTTT	CASSLNKNTIYF
.	15	TRBV4-2	TRBD2	TRBJ2-3	TGTGCCAGCAGCCCTCCCGGACTAGCAACAGATACGCAGTATTTT	CASSPPGLATDTQYF
.	13	TRBV12-3/TRBV12-4	.	TRBJ1-4	TGTGCCAGCAGGCCCAGGGAGCGTGAAAAACTGTTTTTT	CASRPREREKLFF
few	16	TRBV7-2	.	TRBJ2-5	TGTGCCAGCAGCACCTACGGGGGCCCCGCCGGGGAGACCCAGTACTTC	CASSTYGGPAGETQYF
.	17	TRBV6-5	.	TRBJ2-3	TGTGCCAGCAGTTACTCGAAGTTCCAGGGAAGAGCAGATACGCAGTATTTT	CASSYSKFQGRADTQYF
.	14	TRBV12-3/TRBV12-4	.	TRBJ2-5	TGTGCCAGCAGTTTTTACGATGTTGGGGAGACCCAGTACTTC	CASSFYDVGETQYF
few	13	TRBV20-1	.	TRBJ2-7	TGCAGTGCAGAGACAGATTCCTCCTACGAGCAGTACTTC	CSAETDSSYEQYF
few	15	TRBV6-1	.	TRBJ1-5	TGTGCCAGCAGGGGCAGGGAAGTTCTCAATCAGCCCCAGCATTTT	CASRGREVLNQPQHF
many	15	TRBV5-6	TRBD2	TRBJ2-1	TGTGCCAGTAAAACCGGGACTACTACCTACAATGAGCAGTTCTTC	CASKTGTTTYNEQFF
.	13	TRBV7-8	.	TRBJ1-1	TGTGCCAGCAGCTTAGATCGAAGACGTGAAGCTTTCTTT	CASSLDRRREAFF
many	14	TRBV20-1	.	TRBJ2-1	TGCAGTGCGCCCAAACCGTACAGGGAACACGAGCAGTTCTTC	CSAPKPYREHEQFF
many	16	TRBV7-2	TRBD2	TRBJ2-3	TGTGCCAGCAGCGACACTCGCGGGGGGGCCAGGGATACGCAGTATTTT	CASSDTRGGARDTQYF
.	13	TRBV7-9	TRBD1	TRBJ2-5	TGTGCCAGCGGGACAGGGGGCGAAGAGACCCAGTACTTC	CASGTGGEETQYF
few	15	TRBV7-3	.	TRBJ2-2	TGTGCCAGCAGCCTTCACCCAGGGGACACCGGGGAGCTGTTTTTT	CASSLHPGDTGELFF
few	11	TRBV6-7	.	TRBJ1-2	TGTGCCAGCAGGGGTAGTGATGGCTACACCTTC	CASRGSDGYTF
.	14	TRBV6-5	TRBD2	TRBJ2-5	TGTGCCAGCAGTCGCTGGGGGGGACAAGAGACCCAGTACTTC	CASSRWGGQETQYF
many	14	TRBV6-5	.	TRBJ2-7	TGTGCCAGCAGGGGGACGTTCGCTCGACACGAGCAGTACTTC	CASRGTFARHEQYF
few	17	TRBV11-3	TRBD2	TRBJ2-3	TGTGCCAGCAGCCTCGATGGGACTAGCGGGGGGGCCGCTACGCAGTATTTT	CASSLDGTSGGAATQYF
.	15	TRBV23-1	TRBD2	TRBJ2-3	TGCGCCAACGGGACTAGCGGGGGGGCAGGGGATACGCAGTATTTT	CANGTSGGAGDTQYF
.	15	TRBV6-2/TRBV6-3	TRBD2	TRBJ2-5	TGTGCCAGCAGCGCCTGGAGCGGGGGTCGAGAGACCCAGTACTTC	CASSAWSGGRETQYF
.	14	TRBV2	.	TRBJ2-5	TGTGCCAGCAGTGGGGGACAAAATCAAGAGACCCAGTACTTC	CASSGGQNQETQYF
few	13	TRBV7-2	.	TRBJ2-5	TGTGCCAGCGGAACGGTCGCGGGACCCCGGCAGTACTTC	CASGTVAGPRQYF
few	15	TRBV4-1	.	TRBJ1-5	TGCGCCAGCAGCCAACTAGGATTACCCAATCAGCCCCAGCATTTT	CASSQLGLPNQPQHF
few	13	TRBV5-1	.	TRBJ1-1	TGCGCCAGCAGCTCCGAGGCGGGAGGGGACGGTTTCTTT	CASSSEAGGDGFF
few	14	TRBV10-3	.	TRBJ1-2	TGTGCCATCAATGCAGAAGCCGGGACCTATGGCTACACCTTC	CAINAEAGTYGYTF
many	15	TRBV19	.	TRBJ2-7	TGTGCCAGTAGTATTGGGCAGCGCCGGGTCAACGAGCAGTACTTC	CASSIGQRRVNEQYF
few	12	TRBV20-1	.	TRBJ1-1	TGCAGTGCTACCGGGGTGAACACTGAAGCTTTCTTT	CSATGVNTEAFF
.	12	TRBV10-1	.	TRBJ2-1	TGCGCCAGCAGTGCACAGGGTAGTGAGCAGTTCTTC	CASSAQGSEQFF
few	14	TRBV20-1	TRBD1	TRBJ2-4	TGCAGTGCTTCTCCGACAGGGCAAAATGGCATTCAGTACTTC	CSASPTGQNGIQYF
.	15	TRBV11-1	TRBD2	TRBJ2-3	TGTGCCAGCAGCGAGCTAGCGGGGGGGGCAGATACGCAGTATTTT	CASSELAGGADTQYF
many	14	TRBV7-2	.	TRBJ2-1	TGTGCCAGCAGCCCGCGACAGGATTACAATGAGCAGTTCTTC	CASSPRQDYNEQFF
many	13	TRBV5-1	.	TRBJ2-3	TGCGCCAGCAGTGACGGGGCCCTAGACGCGCAGTATTTT	CASSDGALDAQYF
.	13	TRBV7-2	.	TRBJ2-3	TGTGCCAGCAGCTTACCGACTCTCCCGGCCCGGTATTTT	CASSLPTLPARYF
.	14	TRBV27	.	TRBJ2-3	TGTGCCAGCAGTTTGCAGACTAGCACAGATACGCAGTATTTT	CASSLQTSTDTQYF